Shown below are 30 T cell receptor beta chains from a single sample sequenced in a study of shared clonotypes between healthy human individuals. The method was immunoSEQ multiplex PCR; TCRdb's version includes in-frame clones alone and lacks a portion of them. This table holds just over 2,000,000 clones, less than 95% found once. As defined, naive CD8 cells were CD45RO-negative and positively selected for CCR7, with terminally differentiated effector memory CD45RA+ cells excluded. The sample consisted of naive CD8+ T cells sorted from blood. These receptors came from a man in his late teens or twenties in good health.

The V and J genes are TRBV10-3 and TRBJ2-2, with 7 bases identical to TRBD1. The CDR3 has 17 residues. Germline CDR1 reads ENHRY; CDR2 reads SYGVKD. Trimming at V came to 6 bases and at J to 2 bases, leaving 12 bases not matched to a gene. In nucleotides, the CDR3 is TGTGCCATCAGCGACCACAACACAGGGGCAAACACCGGGGAGCTGTTTTTT. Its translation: CAISDHNTGANTGELFF.

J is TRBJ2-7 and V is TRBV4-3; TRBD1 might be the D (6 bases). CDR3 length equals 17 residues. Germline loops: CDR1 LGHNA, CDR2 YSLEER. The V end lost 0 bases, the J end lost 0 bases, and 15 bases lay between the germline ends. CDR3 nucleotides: TGCGCCAGCAGCCAAGAGACCTCGGGACATAGCTCCTACGAGCAGTACTTC. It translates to CASSQETSGHSSYEQYF.

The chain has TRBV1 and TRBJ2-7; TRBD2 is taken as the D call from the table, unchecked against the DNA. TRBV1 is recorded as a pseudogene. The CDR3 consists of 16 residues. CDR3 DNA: TGCACCAGCAACCTTCGGTGGAGCGGGAGCGGCTACGAGCAGTACTTC. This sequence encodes CTSNLRWSGSGYEQYF.

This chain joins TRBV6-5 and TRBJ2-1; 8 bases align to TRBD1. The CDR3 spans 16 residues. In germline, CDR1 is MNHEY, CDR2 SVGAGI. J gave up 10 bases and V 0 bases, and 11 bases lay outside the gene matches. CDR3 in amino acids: CASSYSSGQVIKEQFF. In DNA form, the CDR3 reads TGTGCCAGCAGTTACTCGTCGGGACAGGTGATCAAGGAGCAGTTCTTC.

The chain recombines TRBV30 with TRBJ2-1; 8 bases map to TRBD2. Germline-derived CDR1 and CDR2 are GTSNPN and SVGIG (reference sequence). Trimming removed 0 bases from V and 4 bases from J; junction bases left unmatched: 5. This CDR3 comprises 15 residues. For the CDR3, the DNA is TGTGCCTGGAGTGTTATATTAGCGGGGTACAATGAGCAGTTCTTC. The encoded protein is CAWSVILAGYNEQFF.

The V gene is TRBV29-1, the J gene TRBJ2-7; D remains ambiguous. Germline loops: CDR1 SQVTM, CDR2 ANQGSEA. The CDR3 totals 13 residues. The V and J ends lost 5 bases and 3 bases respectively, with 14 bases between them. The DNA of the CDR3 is TGCAGCGTTTCCCCCAAGTCGAACTACGAGCAGTACTTC. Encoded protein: CSVSPKSNYEQYF.

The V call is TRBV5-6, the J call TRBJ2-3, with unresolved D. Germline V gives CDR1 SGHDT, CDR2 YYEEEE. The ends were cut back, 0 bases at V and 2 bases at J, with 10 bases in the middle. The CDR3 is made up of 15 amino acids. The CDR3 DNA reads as TGTGCCAGCAGCTTGGGGCTCGTTCCCACAGATACGCAGTATTTT. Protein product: CASSLGLVPTDTQYF.

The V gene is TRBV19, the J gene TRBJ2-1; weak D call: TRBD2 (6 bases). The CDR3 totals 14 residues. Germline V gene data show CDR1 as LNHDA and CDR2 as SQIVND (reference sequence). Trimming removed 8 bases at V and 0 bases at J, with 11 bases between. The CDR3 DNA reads TGTGCCAGTCATAGCGGTAGCTCCTACAATGAGCAGTTCTTC. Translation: CASHSGSSYNEQFF. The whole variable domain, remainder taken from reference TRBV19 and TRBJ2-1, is DGGITQSPKYLFRKEGQNVTLSCEQNLNHDAMYWYRQDPGQGLRLIYYSQIVNDFQKGDIAEGYSVSREKKESFPLTVTSAQKNPTAFYLCASHSGSSYNEQFFGPGTRLTVL.

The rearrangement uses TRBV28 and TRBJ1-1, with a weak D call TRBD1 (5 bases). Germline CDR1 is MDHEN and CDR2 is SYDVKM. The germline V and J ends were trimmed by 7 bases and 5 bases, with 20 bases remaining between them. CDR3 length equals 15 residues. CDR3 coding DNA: TGTGCCAGCAACCTTAGAAGGGGAAGGGTGACTGAAGCTTTCTTT. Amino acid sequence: CASNLRRGRVTEAFF. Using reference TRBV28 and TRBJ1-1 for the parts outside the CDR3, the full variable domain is DVKVTQSSRYLVKRTGEKVFLECVQDMDHENMFWYRQDPGLGLRLIYFSYDVKMKEKGDIPEGYSVSREKKERFSLILESASTNQTSMYLCASNLRRGRVTEAFFGQGTRLTVV.

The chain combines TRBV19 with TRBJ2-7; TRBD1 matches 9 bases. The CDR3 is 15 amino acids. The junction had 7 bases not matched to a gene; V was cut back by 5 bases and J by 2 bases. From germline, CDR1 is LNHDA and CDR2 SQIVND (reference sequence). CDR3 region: CASSAGQGFAYEQYF. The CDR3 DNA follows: TGTGCCAGTAGTGCAGGACAGGGGTTTGCCTACGAGCAGTACTTC.

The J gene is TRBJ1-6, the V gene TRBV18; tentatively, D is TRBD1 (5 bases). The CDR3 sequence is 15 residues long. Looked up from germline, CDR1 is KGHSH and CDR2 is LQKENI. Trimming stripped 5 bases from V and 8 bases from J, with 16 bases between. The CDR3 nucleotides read TGTGCCAGCTCAGCAGAAGGGGTCAATTATTCACCCCTCCACTTT. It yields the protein CASSAEGVNYSPLHF.

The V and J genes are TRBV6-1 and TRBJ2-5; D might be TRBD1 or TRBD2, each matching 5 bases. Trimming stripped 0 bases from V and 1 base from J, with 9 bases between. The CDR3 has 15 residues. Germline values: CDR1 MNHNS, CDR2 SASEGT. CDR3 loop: CASSEAWGSQETQYF. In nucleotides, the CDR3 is TGTGCCAGCAGTGAAGCATGGGGGTCCCAAGAGACCCAGTACTTC.

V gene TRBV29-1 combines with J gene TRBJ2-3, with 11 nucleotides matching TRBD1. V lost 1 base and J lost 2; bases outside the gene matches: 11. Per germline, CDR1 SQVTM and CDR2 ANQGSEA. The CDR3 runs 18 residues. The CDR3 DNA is TGCAGCGTTGAAGTGGACAGGGGGCAGAGAGAGGCCACAGATACGCAGTATTTT. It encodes CSVEVDRGQREATDTQYF.

CDR3 sequence reads: CASSSNRDSGNTIYF. The CDR3 DNA reads as TGTGCCAGCAGCTCCAACAGGGACTCTGGAAACACCATATATTTT. This sequence joins TRBV5-5 and TRBJ1-3, with D maybe TRBD1 (6 bases). The CDR3 totals 15 residues. The V end lost 3 bases, the J end lost 0 bases, and 10 bases lay between the germline ends. CDR1 is SGHKS, CDR2 YYEKEE, per germline (reference sequence).

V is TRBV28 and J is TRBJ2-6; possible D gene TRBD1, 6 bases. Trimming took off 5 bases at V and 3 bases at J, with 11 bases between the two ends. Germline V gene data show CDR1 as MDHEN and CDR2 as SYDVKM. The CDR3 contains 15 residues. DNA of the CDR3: TGTGCCAGCAGTCTACAGGGATTTGGGGCCAACGTCCTGACTTTC. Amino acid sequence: CASSLQGFGANVLTF.

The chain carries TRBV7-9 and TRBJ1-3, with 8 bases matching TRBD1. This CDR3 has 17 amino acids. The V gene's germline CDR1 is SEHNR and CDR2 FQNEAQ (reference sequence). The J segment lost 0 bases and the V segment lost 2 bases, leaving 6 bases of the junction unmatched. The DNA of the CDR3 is TGTGCCAGCAGCTTACCGAGACAGGGGAGCTCTGGAAACACCATATATTTT. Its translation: CASSLPRQGSSGNTIYF.

The DNA of the CDR3 is TGTGCCAGCAGTTCCGCCTCAGCGGGAGCCCTTGACGAGCAGTACTTC. Its protein is CASSSASAGALDEQYF. The chain links TRBV6-6 to TRBJ2-7; 8 bases agree with TRBD2. The length of the CDR3 is 16 residues. Germline CDR1 is MNHNY and CDR2 is SVGAGI (reference sequence). Trimming at V came to 4 bases and at J to 5 bases, leaving 13 bases not matched to a gene.

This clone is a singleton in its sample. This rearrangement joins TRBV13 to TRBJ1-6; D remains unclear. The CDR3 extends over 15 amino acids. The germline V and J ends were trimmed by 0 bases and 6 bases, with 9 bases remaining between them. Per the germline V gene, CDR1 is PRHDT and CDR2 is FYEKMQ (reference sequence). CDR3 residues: CASSLGLSANSPLHF. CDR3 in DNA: TGTGCCAGCAGCTTAGGCCTATCAGCTAATTCACCCCTCCACTTT.

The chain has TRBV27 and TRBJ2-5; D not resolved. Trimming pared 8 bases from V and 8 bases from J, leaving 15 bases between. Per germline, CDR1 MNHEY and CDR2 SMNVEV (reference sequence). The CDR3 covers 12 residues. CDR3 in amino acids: CASATTMGTQYF. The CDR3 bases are TGTGCCAGCGCAACGACCATGGGCACCCAGTACTTC.

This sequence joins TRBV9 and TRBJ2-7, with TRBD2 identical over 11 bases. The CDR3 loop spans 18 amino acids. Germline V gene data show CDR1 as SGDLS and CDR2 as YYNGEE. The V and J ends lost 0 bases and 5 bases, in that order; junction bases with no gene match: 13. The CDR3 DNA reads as TGTGCCAGCAGCGTAGCCCCCAGGGTAGCGGGGGGGTCCCACGAGCAGTACTTC. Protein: CASSVAPRVAGGSHEQYF.

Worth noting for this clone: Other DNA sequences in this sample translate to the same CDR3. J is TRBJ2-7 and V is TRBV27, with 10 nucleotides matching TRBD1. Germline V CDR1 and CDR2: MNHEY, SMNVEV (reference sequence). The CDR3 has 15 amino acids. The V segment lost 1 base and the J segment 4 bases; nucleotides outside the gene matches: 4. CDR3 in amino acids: CASSLLGDRGYEQYF. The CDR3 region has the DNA TGTGCCAGCAGTTTATTGGGGGACAGGGGTTACGAGCAGTACTTC.

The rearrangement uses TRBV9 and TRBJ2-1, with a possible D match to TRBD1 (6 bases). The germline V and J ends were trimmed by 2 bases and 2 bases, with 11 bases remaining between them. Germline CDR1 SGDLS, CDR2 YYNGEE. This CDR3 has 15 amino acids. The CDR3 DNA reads TGTGCCAGCAGCGTTTACAGGGACCCCTACAATGAGCAGTTCTTC. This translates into CASSVYRDPYNEQFF. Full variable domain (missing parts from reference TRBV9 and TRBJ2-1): DSGVTQTPKHLITATGQRVTLRCSPRSGDLSVYWYQQSLDQGLQFLIQYYNGEERAKGNILERFSAQQFPDLHSELNLSSLELGDSALYFCASSVYRDPYNEQFFGPGTRLTVL.

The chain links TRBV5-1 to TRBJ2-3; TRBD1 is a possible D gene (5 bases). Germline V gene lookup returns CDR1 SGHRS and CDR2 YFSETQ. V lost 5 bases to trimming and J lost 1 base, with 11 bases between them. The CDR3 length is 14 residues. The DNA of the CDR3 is TGCGCCAGCAGTTCCAGGGTGGGCACAGATACGCAGTATTTT. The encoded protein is CASSSRVGTDTQYF.

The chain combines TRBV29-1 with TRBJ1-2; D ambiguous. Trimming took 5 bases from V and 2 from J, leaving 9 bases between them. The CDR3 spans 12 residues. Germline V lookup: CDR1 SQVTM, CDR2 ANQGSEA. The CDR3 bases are TGCAGCGTTTCGGGTGCCAACTATGGCTACACCTTC. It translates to CSVSGANYGYTF.

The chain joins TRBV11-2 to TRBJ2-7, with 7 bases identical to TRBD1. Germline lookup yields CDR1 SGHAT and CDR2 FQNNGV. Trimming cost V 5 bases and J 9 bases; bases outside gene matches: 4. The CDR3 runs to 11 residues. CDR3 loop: CASSDRAGQYF. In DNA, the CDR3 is TGTGCCAGCAGCGACAGGGCCGGGCAGTACTTC.

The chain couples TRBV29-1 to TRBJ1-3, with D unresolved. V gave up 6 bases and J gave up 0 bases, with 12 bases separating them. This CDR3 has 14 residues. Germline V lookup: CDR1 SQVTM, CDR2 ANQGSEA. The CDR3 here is CSVSSIGSGNTIYF. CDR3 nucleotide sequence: TGCAGCGTGAGCTCCATCGGCTCTGGAAACACCATATATTTT.

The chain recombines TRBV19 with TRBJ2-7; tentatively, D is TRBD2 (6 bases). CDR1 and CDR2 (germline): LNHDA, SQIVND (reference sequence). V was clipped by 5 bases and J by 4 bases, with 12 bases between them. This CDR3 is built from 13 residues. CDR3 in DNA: TGTGCCAGTAGTCCGTCTAGCGTATACGAGCAGTACTTC. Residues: CASSPSSVYEQYF.

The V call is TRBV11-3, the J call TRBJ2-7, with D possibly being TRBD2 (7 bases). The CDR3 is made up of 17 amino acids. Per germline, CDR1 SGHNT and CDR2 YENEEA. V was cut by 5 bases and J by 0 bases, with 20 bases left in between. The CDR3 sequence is CASSLGGLPKSSYEQYF. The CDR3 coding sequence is TGTGCCAGCAGCCTAGGGGGACTACCGAAGAGCTCCTACGAGCAGTACTTC.

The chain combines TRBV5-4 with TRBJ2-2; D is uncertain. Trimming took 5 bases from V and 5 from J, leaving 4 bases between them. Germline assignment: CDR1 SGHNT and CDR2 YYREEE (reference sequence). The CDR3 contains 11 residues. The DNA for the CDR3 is TGTGCCAGCAGGGGTACCGGGGAGCTGTTTTTT. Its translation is CASRGTGELFF.

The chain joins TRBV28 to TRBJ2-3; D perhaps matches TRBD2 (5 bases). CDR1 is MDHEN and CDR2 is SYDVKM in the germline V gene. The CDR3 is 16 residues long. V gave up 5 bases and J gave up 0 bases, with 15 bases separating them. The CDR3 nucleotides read TGTGCCAGCAGTAAAATGGACTCACTAAGCACAGATACGCAGTATTTT. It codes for CASSKMDSLSTDTQYF.